The next 14 T cell receptor beta chains were all read from a single sample in a study of spatial heterogeneity in lung cancer. Noted time point: blood at routine non-recurrence follow-up after resection. MiXCR was run by TCRdb on the 5' RACE reads, yielding one entry per CDR3 protein. The table lists 35,000 to 55,000 distinct CDR3 sequences, about an eighth of them singletons. The source material was PBMCs, sampled at follow-up. All receptors come from a male donor with early-stage non-small cell lung cancer.

As for this clonotype: A single base separates this from a much larger clone, so it may be a read error. The V gene is TRBV5-1, the J gene TRBJ2-5; D call uncertain. The J call may be wrong; the DNA end is better matched by TRBJ2-7. Germline V gene lookup returns CDR1 SGHRS and CDR2 YFSETQ. The CDR3 runs 14 residues. Written as DNA, the CDR3 is TGCACCAGCAGCTTAGACACGGCCACCTACGAGCAGTACTTC. Amino acid sequence: CTSSLDTATYEQYF.

This clonotype has just one count. The gene calls are TRBV7-8 and TRBJ1-1; D might be TRBD1 (5 bases). V gave up 6 bases and J gave up 11 bases, with 25 bases separating them. The CDR3 contains 15 residues. Germline V gene data show CDR1 as SGHVS and CDR2 as FQNEAQ. The CDR3 sequence is CASRNEPGPPHGAFF. CDR3 DNA sequence: TGTGCCAGCAGGAACGAGCCAGGGCCACCCCATGGGGCTTTCTTT.

The chain couples TRBV20-1 to TRBJ1-2; the match to TRBD1 covers 8 bases. The trim removed 5 bases at V and 2 bases at J, leaving 10 bases unmatched. The CDR3 is made up of 15 amino acids. CDR1 is DFQATT and CDR2 is SNEGSKA in the germline V gene (reference sequence). CDR3 sequence: CSAEYRDRRNYGYTF. CDR3 bases: TGCAGTGCTGAATACCGGGACAGGAGGAACTATGGCTACACCTTC.

The chain links TRBV27 to TRBJ1-5; tentative D call: TRBD1 (6 bases). The CDR3 has 15 amino acids. Trimming removed 4 bases at V and 3 bases at J, with 13 bases between. Germline CDR1 is MNHEY and CDR2 is SMNVEV (reference sequence). CDR3 bases: TGTGCCAGCAGTTGGTCAGGGGCTTCCAATCAGCCCCAGCATTTT. This sequence encodes CASSWSGASNQPQHF.

Ten or more counts support this clonotype. This CDR3 is CASSRQGTYEQYF. In DNA form, the CDR3 reads TGTGCCAGCAGCCGACAGGGGACCTACGAGCAGTACTTC. The V call is TRBV3-1, the J call TRBJ2-7; 8 bases align to TRBD1. From germline, CDR1 is LGHDT and CDR2 YNNKEL (reference sequence). After removal of 4 bases from V and 2 bases from J, the junction contained 1 base not matched to a gene. The CDR3 contains 13 residues.

This clonotype was picked up many times. The chain has TRBV4-2 and TRBJ1-4; no firm D call. This CDR3 is 15 amino acids long. Germline lookup yields CDR1 LGHNA and CDR2 YNFKEQ. Deletions cut 1 base from V and 6 bases from J, with 12 bases between. The CDR3 sequence: CASSQVGRLDEKLFF. CDR3 nucleotides: TGTGCCAGCAGCCAAGTCGGACGGTTAGATGAAAAACTGTTTTTT.

Ten or more counts support this clonotype. The chain employs TRBV5-1 and TRBJ2-3, with D possibly being TRBD2 (6 bases). Trimming left V 3 bases short and J 6 bases short, with 11 bases between. The CDR3 contains 13 residues. Germline CDR1 is SGHRS and CDR2 is YFSETQ. The CDR3 reads CASSYGGTDTQYF. In DNA form, the CDR3 reads TGCGCCAGCAGCTATGGCGGGACGGATACGCAGTATTTT.

This clonotype was seen at least ten times. The V and J genes are TRBV18 and TRBJ1-2, with TRBD1 matching 8 bases. CDR1 KGHSH and CDR2 LQKENI come from the germline V gene. V shed 2 bases and J 4 bases; nucleotides not matched to a gene: 3. The CDR3 covers 14 residues. The CDR3 DNA reads as TGTGCCAGCTCACCAGGGGACAGGTCCTATGGCTACACCTTC. Translating gives CASSPGDRSYGYTF.

This clonotype has more than one count but fewer than ten. The J gene is TRBJ2-6, the V gene TRBV21-1. TRBV21-1 is termed a pseudogene. The CDR3 is made up of 14 amino acids. Here the CDR3 reads CASRSPSGANVLTF. The CDR3 region has the DNA TGTGCCAGCAGGAGCCCCTCTGGGGCCAACGTCCTGACTTTC.

The sample holds a few counts of this clonotype. DNA of the CDR3: TGTGCCAGCAACTACGGACAGGGAGAGACCCAGTACTTC. It codes for CASNYGQGETQYF. V is TRBV6-1 and J is TRBJ2-5; 8 bases are shared with TRBD1. The germline V gene encodes CDR1 MNHNS and CDR2 SASEGT. V was clipped by 7 bases and J by 4 bases; unmatched bases: 5. The CDR3 consists of 13 residues.

This clonotype was recorded a few times. The chain links TRBV27 to TRBJ2-2; D is ambiguous. The CDR3 is 14 residues long. V lost 1 base, J lost 5 bases, and 8 bases lay in between. CDR1 is MNHEY and CDR2 is SMNVEV in the germline V gene (reference sequence). The chain's CDR3 is CASSLYTPTGELFF. The CDR3 nucleotides are TGTGCCAGCAGTTTATATACACCGACCGGGGAGCTGTTTTTT.

The chain carries TRBV11-1 and TRBJ2-5; tentatively, D is TRBD2 (6 bases). CDR1 is SGHAT, CDR2 FQDESV, per germline (reference sequence). CDR3 length: 14 amino acids. V was trimmed by 3 bases and J by 7 bases, leaving 15 bases between them. In DNA, the CDR3 is TGTGCCAGCAGCTTGGAGGGACGACGAGGGACCCAGTACTTC. Encoded protein: CASSLEGRRGTQYF.

Many counts were recorded for this clonotype. In DNA form, the CDR3 reads TGTGCCAGCAGTTTGATGTGGGGGGCGAACACTGAAGCTTTCTTT. Translating gives CASSLMWGANTEAFF. The chain couples TRBV27 to TRBJ1-1; possible D gene TRBD1, 6 bases. Germline loops: CDR1 MNHEY, CDR2 SMNVEV (reference sequence). The V gene lost 3 bases and the J gene lost 1 base, with 12 bases spanning the gap. This CDR3 has 15 amino acids.

To note about this clonotype: A read error may explain this, as a much larger clone is one base away. The chain links TRBV20-1 to TRBJ1-5, with D uncertain. Trimming took off 6 bases at V and 6 bases at J, with 18 bases between the two ends. CDR1 and CDR2 (germline): DFQATT, SNEGSKA (reference sequence). The CDR3 contains 14 residues. CDR3 residues: CSAEDWARGQPQHF. The CDR3 nucleotides read TGCAGTGCGGAGGACTGGGCACGCGGTCAGCCCCAGCATTTT.